Described below is a single T cell receptor beta chain sequence and its context. The target of this receptor is not known. No much larger clone exists at a distance of one base, and base qualities are not known. The treatment or condition label on this specimen signifies: live attenuated yellow fever vaccine strain. A standard Ficoll-Paque protocol was used to isolate PBMCs from peripheral blood. Dynabeads CD4 and CD8 positive selection kits were used to isolate CD4 and CD8 T-cell fractions. RNA was extracted with TriZol from bulk PBMCs, CD4 and CD8 fractions, and dextramer-positive and dextramer-negative fractions. These data originate in a study of T cells after yellow fever vaccination (dated by TCRdb to between 2018 and 2021). Regarding the research as a whole: Libraries from fractions with low cell numbers were prepared with the SMART-Seq v4 Ultra Low Input RNA kit. To track T-cell clones before and after primary and booster YFV17D yellow fever vaccination, bulk TCR alpha and beta repertoires were sequenced longitudinally. Blood samples were taken at several timepoints before and after primary and secondary immunization, and bulk PBMC replicates and cell subsets were isolated. Two healthy male donors, one aged 18 to 30 and one aged 30 to 40 years, made up the cohort. What the study reported, not specific to this receptor: A small fraction of clonotypes showed up in both the CD4 and CD8 compartments, probably as a result of convergent recombination. Computational filtering was required because FACS-sorted repertoires could contain abundant contaminating clonotypes from the bulk population. Most clones expanded after primary vaccination were re-detected after the booster (96% of CD4 and approximately 88% of CD8), suggesting broad memory maintenance. Because only a couple of donors were included in the study, the extent to which the findings can be generalized is limited. The secondary T-cell response was found to be weaker but faster than the primary response, with a peak reached on day 5 rather than on day 15.

The instrument given in TCRdb is Illumina NovaSeq 6000. TCR cDNA was synthesized by 5'RACE template switching, which introduced a universal primer site and unique molecular identifiers. Priming of cDNA synthesis was performed from both the TCR alpha and TCR beta constant segments. Library amplification involved two PCR steps, and the second step added sample barcodes and sequencing adapters. Sequencing of libraries was done on Illumina HiSeq 2500 (2x100 bp) or NovaSeq (2x150 bp). Regarding the original processing steps: Reads were demultiplexed and collapsed into UMI consensus sequences with MIGEC, and V(D)J alignment was performed with MiXCR. Using edgeR on replicate PBMC samples, clonotypes were called vaccine-responding if FDR was below 0.01 and the log2 fold change was above 5 up to day 15. CD4 or CD8 identity was assigned to each bulk clonotype according to whether the clonotype was present at higher abundance in the sequenced CD4 repertoire or the sequenced CD8 repertoire. TCRdb reprocessing: public reads trimmed at Q25 with fastp, clones called with MiXCR, in-frame beta chains kept. Every CDR3 protein is listed once, alongside the most common genes and DNA of its rows. These V and J calls rely on TCRdb rather than the paper's analysis. In all, the sample holds a few hundred thousand distinct CDR3 sequences, and around 12% of those were seen once. Roughly 3% of the sample is in the top ten clones.

The CDR3 contains 15 residues, cysteine and phenylalanine counted. Only the CDR3 part of the read is kept: 45 bases, read in frame from the first base. CDR1 and CDR2, per the germline V gene, are SGHTA and FQGNSA. V loses 1 base at its end and J loses 5 bases; junction bases beyond the gene matches: 2. The chain is encoded by TRBV7-2 joined to TRBJ1-2; 12 bases in the middle match TRBD1. Sequencing used CD4+ T cells sorted from PBMCs, obtained 15 days after the yellow fever booster vaccination. The clonotype was recovered from a young man who received the YFV17D yellow fever vaccine. DNA sequence: TGTGCCAGCAGCTTAGAGGGACAGGGGGCGTATGGCTACACCTTC. This translates into CASSLEGQGAYGYTF.